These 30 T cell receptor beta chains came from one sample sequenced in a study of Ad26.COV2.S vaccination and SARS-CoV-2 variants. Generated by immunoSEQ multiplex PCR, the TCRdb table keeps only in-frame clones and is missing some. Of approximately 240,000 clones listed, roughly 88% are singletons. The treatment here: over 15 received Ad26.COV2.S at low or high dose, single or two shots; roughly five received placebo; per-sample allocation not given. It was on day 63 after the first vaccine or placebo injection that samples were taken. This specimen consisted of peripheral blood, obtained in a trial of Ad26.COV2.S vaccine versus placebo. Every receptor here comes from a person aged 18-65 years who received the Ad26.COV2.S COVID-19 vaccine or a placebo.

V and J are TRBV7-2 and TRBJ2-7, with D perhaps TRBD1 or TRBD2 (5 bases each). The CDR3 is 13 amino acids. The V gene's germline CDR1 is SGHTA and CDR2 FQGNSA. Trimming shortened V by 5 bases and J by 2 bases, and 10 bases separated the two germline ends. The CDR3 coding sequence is TGTGCCAGCAGCGGCAGGGAGACCTACGAGCAGTACTTC. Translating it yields CASSGRETYEQYF.

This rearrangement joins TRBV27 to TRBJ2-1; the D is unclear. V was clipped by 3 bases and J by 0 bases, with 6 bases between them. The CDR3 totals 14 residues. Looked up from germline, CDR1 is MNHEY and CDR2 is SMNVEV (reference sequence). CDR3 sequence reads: CASSFSPSYNEQFF. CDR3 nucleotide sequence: TGTGCCAGCAGTTTTTCACCCTCCTACAATGAGCAGTTCTTC.

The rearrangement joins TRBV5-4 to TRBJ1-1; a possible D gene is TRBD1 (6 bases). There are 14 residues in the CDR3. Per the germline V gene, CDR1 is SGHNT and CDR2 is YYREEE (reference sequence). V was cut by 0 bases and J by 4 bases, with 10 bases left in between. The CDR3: CASSLGTGSTEAFF. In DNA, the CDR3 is TGTGCCAGCAGCTTGGGTACAGGGAGCACTGAAGCTTTCTTT.

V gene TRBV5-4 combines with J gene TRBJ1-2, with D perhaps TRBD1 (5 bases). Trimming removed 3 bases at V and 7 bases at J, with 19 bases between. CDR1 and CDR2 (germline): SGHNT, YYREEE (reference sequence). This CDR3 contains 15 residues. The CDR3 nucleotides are TGTGCCAGCAGCTCCCCTGGAGCAGGGCCGGTTGGCTACACCTTC. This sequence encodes CASSSPGAGPVGYTF.

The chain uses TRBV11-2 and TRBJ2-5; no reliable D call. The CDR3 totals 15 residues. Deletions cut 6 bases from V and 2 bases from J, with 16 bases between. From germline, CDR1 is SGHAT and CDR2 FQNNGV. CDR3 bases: TGTGCCAGCAGTTCTGGGTCCGCCTCTCAAGAGACCCAGTACTTC. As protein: CASSSGSASQETQYF. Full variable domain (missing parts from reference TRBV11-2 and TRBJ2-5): EAGVAQSPRYKIIEKRQSVAFWCNPISGHATLYWYQQILGQGPKLLIQFQNNGVVDDSQLPKDRFSAERLKGVDSTLKIQPAKLEDSAVYLCASSSGSASQETQYFGPGTRLLVL.

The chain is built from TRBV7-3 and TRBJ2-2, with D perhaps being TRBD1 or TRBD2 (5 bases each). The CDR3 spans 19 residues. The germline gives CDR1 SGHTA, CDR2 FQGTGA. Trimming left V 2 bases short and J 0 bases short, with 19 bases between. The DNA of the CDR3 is TGTGCCAGCAGCTTATCCCCGGGAACCGGGACGACGAACACCGGGGAGCTGTTTTTT. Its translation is CASSLSPGTGTTNTGELFF.

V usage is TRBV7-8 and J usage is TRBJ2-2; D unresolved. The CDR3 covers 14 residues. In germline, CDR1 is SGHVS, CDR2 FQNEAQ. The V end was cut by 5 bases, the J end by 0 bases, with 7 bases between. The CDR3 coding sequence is TGTGCCAGCAGCATGGGTACGAACACCGGGGAGCTGTTTTTT. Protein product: CASSMGTNTGELFF.

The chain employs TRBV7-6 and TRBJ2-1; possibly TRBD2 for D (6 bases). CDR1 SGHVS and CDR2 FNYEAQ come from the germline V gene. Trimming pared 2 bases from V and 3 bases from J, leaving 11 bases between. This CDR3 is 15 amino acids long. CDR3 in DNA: TGTGCCAGCAGCTTATCGGCGGGGTTCTACAATGAGCAGTTCTTC. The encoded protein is CASSLSAGFYNEQFF. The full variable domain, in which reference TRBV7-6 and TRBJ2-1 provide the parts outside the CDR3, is GAGVSQSPRYKVTKRGQDVALRCDPISGHVSLYWYRQALGQGPEFLTYFNYEAQQDKSGLPNDRFSAERPEGSISTLTIQRTEQRDSAMYRCASSLSAGFYNEQFFGPGTRLTVL.

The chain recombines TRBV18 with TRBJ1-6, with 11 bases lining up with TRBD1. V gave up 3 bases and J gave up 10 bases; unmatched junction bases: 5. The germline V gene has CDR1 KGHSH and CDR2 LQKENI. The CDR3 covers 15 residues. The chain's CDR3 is CASSPGQGAGSPLHF. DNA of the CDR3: TGTGCCAGCTCACCCGGACAGGGGGCGGGGTCACCCCTCCACTTT.

This CDR3 is CASSFTGRGTGELFF. CDR3 nucleotide sequence: TGTGCCAGCAGCTTCACAGGGAGGGGAACCGGGGAGCTGTTTTTT. V is TRBV7-2 and J is TRBJ2-2; TRBD2 might be the D (7 bases). In germline, CDR1 is SGHTA, CDR2 FQGNSA. V was clipped by 3 bases and J by 5 bases, with 13 bases between them. The CDR3 is 15 residues long.

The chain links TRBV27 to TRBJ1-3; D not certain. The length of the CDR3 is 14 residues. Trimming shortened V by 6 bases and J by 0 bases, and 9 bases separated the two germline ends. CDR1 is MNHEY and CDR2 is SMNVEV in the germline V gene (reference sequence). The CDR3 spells CASSGVVSGNTIYF. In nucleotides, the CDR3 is TGTGCCAGCAGCGGGGTCGTCTCTGGAAACACCATATATTTT.

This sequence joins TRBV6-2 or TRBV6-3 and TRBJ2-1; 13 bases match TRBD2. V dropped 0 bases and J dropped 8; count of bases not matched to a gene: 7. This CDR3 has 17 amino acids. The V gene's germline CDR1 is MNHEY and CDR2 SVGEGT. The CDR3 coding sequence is TGTGCCAGCAGTTACTCGCTTGGGACTAGCGGGAAGGATGAGCAGTTCTTC. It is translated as CASSYSLGTSGKDEQFF.

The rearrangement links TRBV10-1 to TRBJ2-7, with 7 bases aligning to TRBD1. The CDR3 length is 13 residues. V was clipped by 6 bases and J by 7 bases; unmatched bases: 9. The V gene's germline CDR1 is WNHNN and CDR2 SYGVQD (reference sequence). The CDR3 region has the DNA TGCGCCAGCAGCAGAGGGACAGCCTTGGAGCAGTACTTC. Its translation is CASSRGTALEQYF.

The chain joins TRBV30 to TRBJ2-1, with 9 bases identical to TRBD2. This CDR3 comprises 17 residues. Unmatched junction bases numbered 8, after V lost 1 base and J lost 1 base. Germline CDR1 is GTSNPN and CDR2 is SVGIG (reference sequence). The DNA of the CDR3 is TGTGCCTGGAGTGGGCGTCAGCGGGGGGCTTCCTACAATGAGCAGTTCTTC. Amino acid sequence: CAWSGRQRGASYNEQFF.

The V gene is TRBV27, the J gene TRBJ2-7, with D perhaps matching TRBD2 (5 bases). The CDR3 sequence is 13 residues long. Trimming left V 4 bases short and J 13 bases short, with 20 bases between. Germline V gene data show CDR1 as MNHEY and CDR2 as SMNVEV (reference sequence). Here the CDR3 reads CASSWSGERFFYF. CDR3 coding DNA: TGTGCCAGCAGTTGGTCTGGAGAGCGGTTTTTTTACTTC.

The CDR3 region is CASSRFTLQGANYGYTF. The CDR3, as DNA: TGCGCCAGCAGCCGATTCACTTTACAGGGGGCTAACTATGGCTACACCTTC. The chain carries TRBV5-1 and TRBJ1-2, with 8 bases aligning to TRBD1. Unmatched junction bases numbered 11, after V lost 4 bases and J lost 0 bases. CDR3 size: 17 residues. Per germline, CDR1 SGHRS and CDR2 YFSETQ.

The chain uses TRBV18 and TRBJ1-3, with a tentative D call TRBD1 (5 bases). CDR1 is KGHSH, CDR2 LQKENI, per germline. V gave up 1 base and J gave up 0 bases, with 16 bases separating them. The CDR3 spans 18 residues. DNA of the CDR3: TGTGCCAGCTCACCACTGAATCCGGGACCCATCTCTGGAAACACCATATATTTT. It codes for CASSPLNPGPISGNTIYF.

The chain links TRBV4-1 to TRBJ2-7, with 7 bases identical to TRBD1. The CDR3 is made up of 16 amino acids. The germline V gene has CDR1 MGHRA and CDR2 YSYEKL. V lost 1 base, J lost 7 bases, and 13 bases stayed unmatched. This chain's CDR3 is CASSQAFLTGVGEQYF. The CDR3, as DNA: TGCGCCAGCAGCCAAGCCTTCCTCACAGGGGTCGGGGAGCAGTACTTC.

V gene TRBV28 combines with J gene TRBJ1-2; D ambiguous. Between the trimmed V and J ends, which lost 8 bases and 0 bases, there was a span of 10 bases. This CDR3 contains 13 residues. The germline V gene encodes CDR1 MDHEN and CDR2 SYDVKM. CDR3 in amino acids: CASGRAANYGYTF. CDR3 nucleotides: TGTGCCAGCGGACGGGCGGCTAACTATGGCTACACCTTC.

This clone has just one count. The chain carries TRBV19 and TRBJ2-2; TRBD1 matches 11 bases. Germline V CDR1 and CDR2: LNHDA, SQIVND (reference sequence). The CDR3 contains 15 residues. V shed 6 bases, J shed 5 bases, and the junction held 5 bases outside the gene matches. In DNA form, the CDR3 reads TGTGCCAGTAGAAAGGACAGGGGGCGGACCGGGGAGCTGTTTTTT. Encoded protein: CASRKDRGRTGELFF.

The CDR3 region has the DNA TGTGCCAGCAGTGAAGCGGGACCGCTTACGCAGTATTTT. Protein sequence: CASSEAGPLTQYF. The rearrangement joins TRBV6-1 to TRBJ2-3; D is perhaps TRBD1 or TRBD2 (5 bases each). Per the germline V gene, CDR1 is MNHNS and CDR2 is SASEGT. This CDR3 has 13 residues. V was trimmed by 0 bases and J by 8 bases, leaving 9 bases between them.

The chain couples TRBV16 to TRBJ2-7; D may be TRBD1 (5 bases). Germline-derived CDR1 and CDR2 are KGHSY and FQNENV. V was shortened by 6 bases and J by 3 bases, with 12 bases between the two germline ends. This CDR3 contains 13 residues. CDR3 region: CASSQGPFYEQYF. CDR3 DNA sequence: TGTGCCAGCAGTCAGGGCCCATTCTACGAGCAGTACTTC. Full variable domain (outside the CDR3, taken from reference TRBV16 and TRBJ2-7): GEEVAQTPKHLVRGEGQKAKLYCAPIKGHSYVFWYQQVLKNEFKFLISFQNENVFDETGMPKERFSAKCLPNSPCSLEIQATKLEDSAVYFCASSQGPFYEQYFGPGTRLTVT.

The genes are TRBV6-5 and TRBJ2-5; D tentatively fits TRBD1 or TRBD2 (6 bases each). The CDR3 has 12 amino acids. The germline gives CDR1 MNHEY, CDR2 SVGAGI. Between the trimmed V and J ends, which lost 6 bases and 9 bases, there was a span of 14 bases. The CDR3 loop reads CASRSGAQAQYF. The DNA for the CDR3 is TGTGCCAGCAGGTCGGGGGCCCAGGCCCAGTACTTC.

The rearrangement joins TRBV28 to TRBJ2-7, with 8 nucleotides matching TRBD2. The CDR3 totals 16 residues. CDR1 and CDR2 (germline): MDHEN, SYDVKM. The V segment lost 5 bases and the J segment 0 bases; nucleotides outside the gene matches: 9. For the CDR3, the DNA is TGTGCCAGCAGTGAATTCCGGAGCGGGAGCTCCTACGAGCAGTACTTC. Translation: CASSEFRSGSSYEQYF.

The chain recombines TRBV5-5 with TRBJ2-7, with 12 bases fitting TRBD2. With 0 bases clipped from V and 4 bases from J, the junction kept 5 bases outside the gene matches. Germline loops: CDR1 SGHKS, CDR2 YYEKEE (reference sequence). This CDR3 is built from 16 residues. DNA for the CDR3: TGTGCCAGCAGCTTGGTCAGCGGGACTAGCGGGTACGAGCAGTACTTC. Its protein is CASSLVSGTSGYEQYF. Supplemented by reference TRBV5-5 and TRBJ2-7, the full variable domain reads DAGVTQSPTHLIKTRGQQVTLRCSPISGHKSVSWYQQVLGQGPQFIFQYYEKEERGRGNFPDRFSARQFPNYSSELNVNALLLGDSALYLCASSLVSGTSGYEQYFGPGTRLTVT.

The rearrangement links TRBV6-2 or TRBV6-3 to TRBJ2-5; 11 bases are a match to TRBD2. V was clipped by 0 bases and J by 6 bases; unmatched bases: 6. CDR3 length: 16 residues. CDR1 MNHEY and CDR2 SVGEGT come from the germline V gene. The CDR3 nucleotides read TGTGCCAGCAGTTACTCGGCTAGCGGGGGGTTAAAGACCCAGTACTTC. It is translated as CASSYSASGGLKTQYF.

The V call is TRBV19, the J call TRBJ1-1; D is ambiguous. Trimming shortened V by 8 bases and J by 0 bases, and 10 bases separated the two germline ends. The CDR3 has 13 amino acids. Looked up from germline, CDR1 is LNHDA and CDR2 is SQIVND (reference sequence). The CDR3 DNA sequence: TGTGCCAGTGGGGTTAACATGAACACTGAAGCTTTCTTT. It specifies CASGVNMNTEAFF.

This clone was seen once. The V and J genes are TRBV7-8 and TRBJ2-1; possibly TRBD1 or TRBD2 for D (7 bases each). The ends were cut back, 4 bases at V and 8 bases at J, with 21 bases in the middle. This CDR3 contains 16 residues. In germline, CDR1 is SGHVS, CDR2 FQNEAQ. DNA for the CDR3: TGTGCCAGCAGCTCCAACATAGGACTAGGGGGCCATGAGCAGTTCTTC. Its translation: CASSSNIGLGGHEQFF. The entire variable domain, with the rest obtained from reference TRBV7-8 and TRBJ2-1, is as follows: GAGVSQSPRYKVAKRGQDVALRCDPISGHVSLFWYQQALGQGPEFLTYFQNEAQLDKSGLPSDRFFAERPEGSVSTLKIQRTQQEDSAVYLCASSSNIGLGGHEQFFGPGTRLTVL.

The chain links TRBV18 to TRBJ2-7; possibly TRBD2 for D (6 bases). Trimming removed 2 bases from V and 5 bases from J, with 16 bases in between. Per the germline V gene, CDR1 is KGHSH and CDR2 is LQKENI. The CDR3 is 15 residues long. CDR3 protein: CASSPGIGGKNEQYF. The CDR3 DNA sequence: TGTGCCAGCTCACCAGGTATTGGGGGGAAAAACGAGCAGTACTTC.

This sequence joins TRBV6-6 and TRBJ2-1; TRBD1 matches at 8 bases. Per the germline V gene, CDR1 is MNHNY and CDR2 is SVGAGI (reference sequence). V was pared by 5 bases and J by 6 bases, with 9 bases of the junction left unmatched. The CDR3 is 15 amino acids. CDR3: CASSGETGVGNEQFF. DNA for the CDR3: TGTGCCAGCAGTGGTGAGACAGGGGTTGGCAATGAGCAGTTCTTC.